The present TCR beta chain was sequenced within a study of graft-versus-host responses after intestinal transplantation. Notes on the study in general: Early post-transplant HvG declines showed an association with peak circulating GvH clone levels.

Note on this clone: The target antigen is unknown.

Profiled with immunoSEQ multiplex PCR; TCRdb holds only in-frame clones, not every one. The data hold more than 85,000 clones, with 85% to 95% observed a single time. Germline CDR1 is SGHNT and CDR2 is YYREEE (reference sequence). V shed 4 bases, J shed 3 bases, and the junction held 7 bases outside the gene matches. The CDR3 spans 15 residues. The material was unstimulated CD8+ T cells sorted from spleen or lymph node cells, obtained before transplant. The TCR comes from a human donor who was the organ donor for an intestinal transplant. V is TRBV5-4 and J is TRBJ2-7; TRBD2 matches at 10 bases. CDR3 sequence reads: CASSHSGGSIYEQYF. The CDR3 DNA is TGTGCCAGCAGCCATAGCGGGGGGTCTATCTACGAGCAGTACTTC.